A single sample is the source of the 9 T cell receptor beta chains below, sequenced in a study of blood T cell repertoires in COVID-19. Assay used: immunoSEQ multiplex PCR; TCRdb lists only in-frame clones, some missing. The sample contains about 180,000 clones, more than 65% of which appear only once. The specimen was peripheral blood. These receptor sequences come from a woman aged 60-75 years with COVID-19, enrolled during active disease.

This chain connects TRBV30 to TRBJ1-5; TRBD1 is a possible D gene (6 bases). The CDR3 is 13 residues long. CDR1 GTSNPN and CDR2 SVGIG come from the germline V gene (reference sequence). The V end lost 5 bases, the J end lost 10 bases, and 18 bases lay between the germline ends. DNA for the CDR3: TGTGCCTGGGCGGACACCCCAGGGGATCCCCAGCATTTT. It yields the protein CAWADTPGDPQHF.

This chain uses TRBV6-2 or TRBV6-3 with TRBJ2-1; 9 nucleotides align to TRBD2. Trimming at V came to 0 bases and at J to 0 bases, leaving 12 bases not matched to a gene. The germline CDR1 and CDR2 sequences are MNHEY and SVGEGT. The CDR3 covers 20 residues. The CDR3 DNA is TGTGCCAGCAGTTACTCGAGGACTAGCGCCTTAGAGAGCTCCTACAATGAGCAGTTCTTC. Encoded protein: CASSYSRTSALESSYNEQFF.

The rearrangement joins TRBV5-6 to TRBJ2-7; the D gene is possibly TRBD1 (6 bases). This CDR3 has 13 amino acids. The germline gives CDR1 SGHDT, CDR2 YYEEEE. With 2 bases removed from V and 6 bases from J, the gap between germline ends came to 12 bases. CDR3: CASSFSGAGEQYF. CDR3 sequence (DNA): TGTGCCAGCAGCTTTTCAGGGGCTGGCGAGCAGTACTTC.

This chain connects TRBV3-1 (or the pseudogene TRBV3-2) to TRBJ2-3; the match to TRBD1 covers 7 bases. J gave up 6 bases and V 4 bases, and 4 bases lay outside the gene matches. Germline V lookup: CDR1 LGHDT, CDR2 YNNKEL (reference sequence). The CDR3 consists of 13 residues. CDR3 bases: TGTGCCAGCAGCCCTACAGGGGCGGATACGCAGTATTTT. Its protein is CASSPTGADTQYF.

CDR3 sequence (DNA): TGTGCCAGCAGTGAACAGGGGGAAACAGATACGCAGTATTTT. It specifies CASSEQGETDTQYF. The rearrangement joins TRBV2 to TRBJ2-3; 7 bases are a match to TRBD1. The CDR3 is made up of 14 amino acids. Germline V lookup: CDR1 SNHLY, CDR2 FYNNEI. V was pared by 2 bases and J by 3 bases, with 2 bases of the junction left unmatched.

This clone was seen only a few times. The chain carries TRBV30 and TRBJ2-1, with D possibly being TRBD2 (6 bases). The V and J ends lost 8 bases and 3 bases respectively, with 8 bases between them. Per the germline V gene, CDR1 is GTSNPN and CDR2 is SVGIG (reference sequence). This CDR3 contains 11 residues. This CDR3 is CARSGYNEQFF. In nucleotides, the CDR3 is TGTGCCCGTAGCGGCTACAATGAGCAGTTCTTC.

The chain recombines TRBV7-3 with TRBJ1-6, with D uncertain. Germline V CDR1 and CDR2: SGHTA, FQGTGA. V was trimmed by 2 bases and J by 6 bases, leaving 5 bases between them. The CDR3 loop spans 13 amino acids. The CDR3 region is CASSLSRNSPLHF. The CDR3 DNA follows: TGTGCCAGCAGCTTATCCCGTAATTCACCCCTCCACTTT.

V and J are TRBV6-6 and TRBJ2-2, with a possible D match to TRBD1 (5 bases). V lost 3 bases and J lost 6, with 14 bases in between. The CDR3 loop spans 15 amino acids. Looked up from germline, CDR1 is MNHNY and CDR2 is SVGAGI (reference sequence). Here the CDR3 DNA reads TGTGCCAGCAGTTATCGCAGGGTGGTAGCCGGGGAGCTGTTTTTT. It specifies CASSYRRVVAGELFF.

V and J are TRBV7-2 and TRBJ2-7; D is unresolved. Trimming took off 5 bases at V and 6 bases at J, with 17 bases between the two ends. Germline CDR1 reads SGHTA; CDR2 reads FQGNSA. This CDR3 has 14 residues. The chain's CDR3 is CASSPRSRQSEQYF. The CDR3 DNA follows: TGTGCCAGCAGCCCCCGGTCTAGGCAGAGCGAGCAGTACTTC.